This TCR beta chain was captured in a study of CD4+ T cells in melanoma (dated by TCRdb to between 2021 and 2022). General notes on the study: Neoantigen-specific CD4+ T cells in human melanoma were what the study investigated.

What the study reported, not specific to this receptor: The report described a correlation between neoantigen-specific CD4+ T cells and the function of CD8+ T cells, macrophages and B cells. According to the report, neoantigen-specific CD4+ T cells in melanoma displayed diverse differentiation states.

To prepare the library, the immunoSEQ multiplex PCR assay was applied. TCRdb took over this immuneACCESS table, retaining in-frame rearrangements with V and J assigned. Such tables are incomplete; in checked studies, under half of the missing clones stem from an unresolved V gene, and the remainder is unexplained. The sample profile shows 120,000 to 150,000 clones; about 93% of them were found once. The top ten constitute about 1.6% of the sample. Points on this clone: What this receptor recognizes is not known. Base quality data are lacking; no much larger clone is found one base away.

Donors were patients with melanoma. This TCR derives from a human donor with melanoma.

The CDR3 here reads CAWSVHSTGELFF. The DNA reads TGTGCCTGGAGTGTACATAGCACCGGGGAGCTGTTTTTT. The chain was built from TRBV30 and TRBJ2-2; the D gene remains uncertain. Cut back by 0 bases and 4 bases, the V and J ends lie 6 bases apart. The CDR3, from cysteine to phenylalanine, totals 13 residues. Just CDR3 DNA is preserved here, 39 bases in frame from base 1. CDR1 and CDR2 are drawn from the germline V gene (reference sequence): GTSNPN, SVGIG.